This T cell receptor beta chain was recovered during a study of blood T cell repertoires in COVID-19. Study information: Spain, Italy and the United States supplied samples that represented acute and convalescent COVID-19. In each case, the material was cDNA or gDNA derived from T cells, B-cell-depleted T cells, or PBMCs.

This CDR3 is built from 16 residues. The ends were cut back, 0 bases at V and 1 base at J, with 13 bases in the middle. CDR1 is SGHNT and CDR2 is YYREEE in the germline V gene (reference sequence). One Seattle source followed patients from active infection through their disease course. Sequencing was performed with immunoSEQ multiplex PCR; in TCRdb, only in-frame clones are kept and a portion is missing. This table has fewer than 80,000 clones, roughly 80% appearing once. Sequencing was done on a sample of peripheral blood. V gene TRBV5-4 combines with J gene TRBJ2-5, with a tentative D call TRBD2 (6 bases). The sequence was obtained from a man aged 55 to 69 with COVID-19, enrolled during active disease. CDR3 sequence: CASSLGGWGLQETQYF. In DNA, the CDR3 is TGTGCCAGCAGCTTGGGCGGTTGGGGACTCCAAGAGACCCAGTACTTC.